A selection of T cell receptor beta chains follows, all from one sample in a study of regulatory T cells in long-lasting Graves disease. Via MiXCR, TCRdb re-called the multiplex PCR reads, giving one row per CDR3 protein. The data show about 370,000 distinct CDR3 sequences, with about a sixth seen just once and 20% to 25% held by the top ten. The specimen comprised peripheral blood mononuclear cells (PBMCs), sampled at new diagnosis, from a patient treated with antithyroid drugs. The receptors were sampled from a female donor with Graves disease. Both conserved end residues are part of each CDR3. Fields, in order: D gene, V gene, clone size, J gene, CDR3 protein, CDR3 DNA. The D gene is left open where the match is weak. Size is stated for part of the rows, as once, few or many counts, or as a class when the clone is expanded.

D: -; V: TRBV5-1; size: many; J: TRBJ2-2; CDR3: CACYAGPNTGELFF; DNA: TGCGCCTGCTATGCGGGGCCGAACACCGGGGAGCTGTTTTTT
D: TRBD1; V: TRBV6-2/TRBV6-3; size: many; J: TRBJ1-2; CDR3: CASSAPGQGFYGYTF; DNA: TGTGCCAGCAGTGCGCCGGGACAGGGGTTCTATGGCTACACCTTC
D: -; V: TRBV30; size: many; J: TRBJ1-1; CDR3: CAWSSTLNTEAFF; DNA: TGTGCCTGGAGTTCGACACTGAACACTGAAGCTTTCTTT
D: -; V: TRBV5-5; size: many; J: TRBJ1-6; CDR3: CASSLAVGDVDSPLHF; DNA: TGTGCCAGCAGCTTGGCCGTGGGGGATGTCGATTCACCCCTCCACTTT
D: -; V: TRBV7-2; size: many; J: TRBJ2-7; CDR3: CASSHPHQGYEQYF; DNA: TGTGCCAGCAGCCACCCCCATCAGGGCTACGAGCAGTACTTC
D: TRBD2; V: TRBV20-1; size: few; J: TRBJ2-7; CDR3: CSAGSSVSGASYEQYF; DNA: TGCAGTGCAGGTTCGTCTGTCAGCGGGGCCTCCTACGAGCAGTACTTC
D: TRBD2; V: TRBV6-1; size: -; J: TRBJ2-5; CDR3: CASSRSGGAKETQYF; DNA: TGTGCCAGCAGCCGAAGCGGGGGGGCCAAAGAGACCCAGTACTTC
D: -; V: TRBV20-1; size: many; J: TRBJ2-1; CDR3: CSAALEGPYNEQFF; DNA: TGCAGTGCTGCCCTGGAGGGCCCCTACAATGAGCAGTTCTTC
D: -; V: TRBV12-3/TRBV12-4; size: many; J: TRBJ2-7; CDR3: CASSLAGLDYEQYF; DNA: TGTGCCAGCAGTTTAGCGGGATTAGACTACGAGCAGTACTTC
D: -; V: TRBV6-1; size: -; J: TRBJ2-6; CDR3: CASSERSSGANVLTF; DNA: TGTGCCAGCAGCGAGAGAAGCTCTGGGGCCAACGTCCTGACTTTC
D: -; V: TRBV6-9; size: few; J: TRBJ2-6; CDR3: CASSYSSPGGANVLTF; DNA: TGTGCCAGCAGTTACTCATCCCCCGGAGGGGCCAACGTCCTGACTTTC
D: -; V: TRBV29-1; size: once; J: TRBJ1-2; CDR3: CSVTGPSASNYGYTF; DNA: TGCAGCGTTACAGGGCCATCCGCCTCTAACTATGGCTACACCTTC
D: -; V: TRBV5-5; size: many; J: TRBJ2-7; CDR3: CASSLVGAGNSEQYF; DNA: TGTGCCAGCAGCTTGGTCGGCGCAGGGAACTCCGAGCAGTACTTC
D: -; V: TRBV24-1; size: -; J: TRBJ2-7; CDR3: CASGRGSASEQYF; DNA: TGTGCCAGTGGGCGGGGTTCCGCCAGCGAGCAGTACTTC
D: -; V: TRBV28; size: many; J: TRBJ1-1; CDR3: CASSSGRGAIDTEAFF; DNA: TGTGCCAGCAGTTCGGGGCGGGGGGCGATTGACACTGAAGCTTTCTTT
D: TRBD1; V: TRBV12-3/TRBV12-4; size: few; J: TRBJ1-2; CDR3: CASSLRDRGNYGYTF; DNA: TGTGCCAGCAGTTTGAGGGACAGGGGGAATTATGGCTACACCTTC
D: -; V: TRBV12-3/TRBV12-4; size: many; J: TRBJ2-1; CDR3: CASSLPVYEQFF; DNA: TGTGCCAGCAGTTTACCAGTGTATGAGCAGTTCTTC
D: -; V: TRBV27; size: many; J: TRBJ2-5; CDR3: CASRKFNRDKQETQYF; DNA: TGTGCCAGCAGAAAATTTAACCGGGACAAGCAAGAGACCCAGTACTTC
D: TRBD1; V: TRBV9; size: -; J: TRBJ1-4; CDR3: CANSGGTELFF; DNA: TGTGCCAACAGCGGGGGGACAGAACTGTTTTTT
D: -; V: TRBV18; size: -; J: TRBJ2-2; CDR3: CASSPGRPTGELFF; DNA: TGTGCCAGCTCACCAGGCAGACCCACCGGGGAGCTGTTTTTT
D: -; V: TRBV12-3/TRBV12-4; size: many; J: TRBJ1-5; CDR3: CASSLGQGQSQPQHF; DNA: TGTGCCAGCAGTTTAGGCCAGGGTCAATCTCAGCCCCAGCATTTT
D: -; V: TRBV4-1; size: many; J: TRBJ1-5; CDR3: CASSLTGDGNQPQHF; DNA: TGTGCCAGCAGCTTAACCGGAGACGGCAATCAGCCCCAGCATTTT
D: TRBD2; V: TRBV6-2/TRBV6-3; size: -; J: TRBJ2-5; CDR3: CASSPFRGGQETQYF; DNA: TGTGCCAGCAGCCCTTTTCGCGGGGGACAAGAGACCCAGTACTTC
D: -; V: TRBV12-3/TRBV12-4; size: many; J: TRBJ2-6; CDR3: CASSFRVAGANVLTF; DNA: TGTGCCAGCAGTTTTCGGGTTGCTGGGGCCAACGTCCTGACTTTC
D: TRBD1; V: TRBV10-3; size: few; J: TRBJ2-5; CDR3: CAISEEGAKGETQYF; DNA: TGTGCCATCAGTGAGGAGGGGGCGAAGGGGGAGACCCAGTACTTC
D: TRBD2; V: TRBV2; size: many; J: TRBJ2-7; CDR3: CASTYYGLASSSYEQYF; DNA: TGTGCCAGCACCTACTATGGACTAGCTTCTAGCTCCTACGAGCAGTACTTC
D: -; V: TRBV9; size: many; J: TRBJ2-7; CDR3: CASSVGPFLYEQYF; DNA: TGTGCCAGCAGCGTGGGACCTTTCCTTTACGAGCAGTACTTC